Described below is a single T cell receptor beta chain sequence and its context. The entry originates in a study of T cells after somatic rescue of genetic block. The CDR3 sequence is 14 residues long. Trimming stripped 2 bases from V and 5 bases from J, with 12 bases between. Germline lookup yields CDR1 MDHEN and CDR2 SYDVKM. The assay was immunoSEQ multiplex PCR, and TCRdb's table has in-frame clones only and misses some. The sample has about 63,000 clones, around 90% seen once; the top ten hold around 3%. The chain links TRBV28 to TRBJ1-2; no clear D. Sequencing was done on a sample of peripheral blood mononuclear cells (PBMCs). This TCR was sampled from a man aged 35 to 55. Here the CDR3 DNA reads TGTGCCAGCAGTTTAGAGGTCGGCACTTATGGCTACACCTTC. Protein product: CASSLEVGTYGYTF.